The 6 T cell receptor beta chains given below trace back to one sample, sequenced in a study of glioma-infiltrating T cells. Amplification of TCR alpha and beta CDR3 regions from RNA used iRepertoire nested multiplex PCR. TCRdb reprocessed the multiplex PCR reads with MiXCR, giving one entry per CDR3 protein. The table lists about 3,800 distinct CDR3 sequences, around a third of them singletons. The sample taken for sequencing was glioma tissue, nonneoplastic brain tissue, or PBMCs (not recorded which). These receptors originate from a human donor with low-grade glioma or glioblastoma, undergoing nonglioma brain surgery, or in good health (not recorded which).

This clonotype was seen repeatedly, ten times or more. The chain has TRBV19 and TRBJ1-2; D ambiguous. Germline V gene lookup returns CDR1 LNHDA and CDR2 SQIVND (reference sequence). Trimming removed 3 bases at V and 2 bases at J, with 13 bases between. This CDR3 comprises 15 residues. The CDR3: CASSMAMEINYGYTF. The CDR3 DNA reads as TGTGCCAGTAGTATGGCGATGGAAATAAACTATGGCTACACCTTC.

Of note for this clonotype: This may stem from a read error, because a much larger clone lies one nucleotide away. This chain joins TRBV12-3 or TRBV12-4 and TRBJ1-6; D perhaps matches TRBD1 (6 bases). Trimming took 7 bases from V and 9 from J, leaving 19 bases between them. The CDR3 is made up of 15 amino acids. Written as DNA, the CDR3 is TGTGCCAGCAACCGAGGGACACCAGCCGTTTCACCCCTCCACTTT. Amino acid sequence: CASNRGTPAVSPLHF.

Comments on this clonotype: A junction end diverges from the germline sequence, so it may reflect a read error. J is TRBJ1-6 and V is TRBV6-1, with a possible D match to TRBD1 (6 bases). This CDR3 comprises 18 residues. Looked up from germline, CDR1 is MNHNS and CDR2 is SASEGT. CDR3 in amino acids: CASRRARGASSYNSPLHF. As DNA, the CDR3 is TGTGCCAGCAGAAGGGCCCGGGGGGCGAGCTCCTATAACTCACCCCTCCACTTT.

In this sample, this clonotype turned up many times. The chain carries TRBV25-1 and TRBJ2-7; TRBD2 aligns across 9 bases. The CDR3 totals 14 residues. V lost 6 bases and J lost 2; bases outside the gene matches: 5. Germline-derived CDR1 and CDR2 are MGHDK and SYGVNS. CDR3 protein: CASSVAGDAYEQYF. CDR3 DNA sequence: TGTGCCAGCAGCGTAGCGGGGGACGCCTACGAGCAGTACTTC.

The sample holds many counts of this clonotype. The chain links TRBV6-1 to TRBJ1-5; possibly TRBD1 for D (6 bases). The germline V gene has CDR1 MNHNS and CDR2 SASEGT. V gave up 5 bases and J gave up 1 base, with 33 bases separating them. This CDR3 is 22 amino acids long. In nucleotides, the CDR3 is TGTGCCAGCAGTCGACGGGGGTCGGGGGGCACAGGAGCAAAAGGGAGCAATCAGCCCCAGCATTTT. It yields the protein CASSRRGSGGTGAKGSNQPQHF.

As regards this clonotype: An end of the junction does not agree with germline; a read error may underlie this. The V call is TRBV6-2 or TRBV6-3, the J call TRBJ1-1; D is undetermined. The CDR3 is 17 amino acids. Germline CDR1 and CDR2: MNHEY and SVGEGT. CDR3 sequence (DNA): TGTGCCAGCAGTTACTCCTTGGGAGTCAATCTTGACACTGAGGCTTTCTTT. Its translation is CASSYSLGVNLDTEAFF.